The subject of this entry is one TCR beta chain. The sample originates from a study of shared clonotypes between healthy human individuals. TCRdb's copy holds only in-frame clones and misses some; the assay was immunoSEQ multiplex PCR. Of more than 900,000 clones listed, 75% to 85% are singletons. All donors were healthy HIV-negative adults lacking recent acute infections or vaccinations. This CDR3 spans 17 amino acids. V shed 5 bases and J 6 bases; nucleotides not matched to a gene: 9. Germline CDR1 SGHTA, CDR2 FQGTGA. The chain uses TRBV7-3 and TRBJ2-2, with 13 nucleotides matching TRBD2. The source of this sequence is a man younger than 30 in good health. Some clones in this sample may be carry-over from other donors' samples. Sequencing was carried out using memory CD4+ T cells from PBMCs. Subset here: CD45RA-negative fraction. CDR3 amino acids: CASSTGLAGAYAGELFF. Here the CDR3 DNA reads TGTGCCAGCAGCACAGGACTAGCGGGAGCATACGCCGGGGAGCTGTTTTTT. Based on the CDR3 plus reference TRBV7-3 and TRBJ2-2, the full variable domain is GAGVSQTPSNKVTEKGKYVELRCDPISGHTALYWYRQSLGQGPEFLIYFQGTGAADDSGLPNDRFFAVRPEGSVSTLKIQRTERGDSAVYLCASSTGLAGAYAGELFFGEGSRLTVL.